These 3 T cell receptor beta chains came from one sample sequenced in a study of cytomegalovirus exposure and HLA in healthy donors. A multiplex PCR was run with 60 Vbeta primers and 13 Jbeta primers. Libraries were prepared by immunoSEQ multiplex PCR; TCRdb keeps only in-frame clonotypes and omits some of them. Its listing shows 150,000 or so clones. Sequencing used PBMCs. The receptors originated from a woman between 18 and 29 years old in good health and CMV-seronegative.

The chain uses TRBV9 and TRBJ2-7; 12 nucleotides align to TRBD2. CDR1 is SGDLS, CDR2 YYNGEE, per germline. The CDR3 spans 14 residues. V was clipped by 3 bases and J by 6 bases; unmatched bases: 4. The CDR3 bases are TGTGCCAGCAGCGGACTAGCGGGAGAATCCGAGCAGTACTTC. The encoded protein is CASSGLAGESEQYF.

The gene calls are TRBV7-9 and TRBJ2-3; 8 nucleotides match TRBD1. V was clipped by 3 bases and J by 5 bases; unmatched bases: 7. The V gene's germline CDR1 is SEHNR and CDR2 FQNEAQ (reference sequence). This CDR3 is 15 amino acids long. Here the CDR3 DNA reads TGTGCCAGCAGCTTTAAGGACAGGGTTGGAGATACGCAGTATTTT. This codes for CASSFKDRVGDTQYF.

This chain connects TRBV4-1 to TRBJ1-5; D is unclear. Trimming left V 4 bases short and J 3 bases short, with 13 bases between. The V gene's germline CDR1 is MGHRA and CDR2 YSYEKL. The CDR3 covers 15 residues. Here the CDR3 reads CASSPRTGNNQPQHF. The CDR3 bases are TGCGCCAGCAGCCCCCGAACGGGGAACAATCAGCCCCAGCATTTT.